The clone carrying this TCR beta chain was picked up many times. Germline-derived CDR1 and CDR2 are SGHNT and YYREEE (reference sequence). This CDR3 is 14 amino acids long. V shed 7 bases and J shed 1 base, with 13 bases lying between them. These data are taken from a study of T cells in Graves' hyperthyroidism and ophthalmopathy. Authors of the study amplified TCR beta CDR3 regions from RNA transcripts. Carried out on the TCR CDR3, a first-round RT-PCR used the HTBI primer set. Each CDR3 protein is one row after TCRdb ran MiXCR on the multiplex PCR reads. The sample has 250,000 to 300,000 distinct CDR3 sequences, roughly 15% seen once.

This clonotype originated in a woman in her thirties or forties with Graves' hyperthyroidism. The chain is built from TRBV5-4 and TRBJ2-3, with D perhaps matching TRBD2 (6 bases). Sequencing was performed on blood. CDR3 DNA sequence: TGTGCCAGCCGGCGGGACGGTGGCACAGATACGCAGTATTTT. Its protein product is CASRRDGGTDTQYF.